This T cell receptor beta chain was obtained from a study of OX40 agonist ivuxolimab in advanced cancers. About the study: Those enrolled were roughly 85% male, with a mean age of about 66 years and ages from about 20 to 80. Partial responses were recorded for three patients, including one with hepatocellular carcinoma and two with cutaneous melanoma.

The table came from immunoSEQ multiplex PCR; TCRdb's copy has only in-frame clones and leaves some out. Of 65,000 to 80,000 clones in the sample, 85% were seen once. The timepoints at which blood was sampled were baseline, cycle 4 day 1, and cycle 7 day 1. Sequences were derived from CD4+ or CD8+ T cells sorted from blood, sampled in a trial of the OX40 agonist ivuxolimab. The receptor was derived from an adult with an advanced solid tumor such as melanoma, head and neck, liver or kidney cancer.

The CDR3 nucleotides read TGTGCCAGCAGCCCGGGACGTCTACTAACAGATACGCAGTATTTT. Translation: CASSPGRLLTDTQYF. The genes are TRBV5-4 and TRBJ2-3; D may correspond to TRBD1 or TRBD2 (5 bases each). The CDR3 contains 15 residues. Trimming cost V 4 bases and J 3 bases, with 15 bases left between them. Germline CDR1 is SGHNT and CDR2 is YYREEE (reference sequence).